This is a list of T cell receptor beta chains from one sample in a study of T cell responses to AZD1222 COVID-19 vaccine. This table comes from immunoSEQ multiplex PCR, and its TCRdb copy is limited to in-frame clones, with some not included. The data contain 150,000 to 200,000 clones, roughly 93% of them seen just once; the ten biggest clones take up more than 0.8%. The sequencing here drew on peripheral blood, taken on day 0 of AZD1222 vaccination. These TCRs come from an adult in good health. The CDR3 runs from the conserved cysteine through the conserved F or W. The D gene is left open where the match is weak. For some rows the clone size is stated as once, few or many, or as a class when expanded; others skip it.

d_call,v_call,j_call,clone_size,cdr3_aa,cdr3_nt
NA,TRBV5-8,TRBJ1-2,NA,CASSGRTAGLYGYTF,TGTGCCAGCAGCGGGAGGACAGCGGGACTCTATGGCTACACCTTC
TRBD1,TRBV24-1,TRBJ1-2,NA,CATSGDRGGNYGYTF,TGTGCCACCAGTGGGGACAGGGGCGGTAACTATGGCTACACCTTC
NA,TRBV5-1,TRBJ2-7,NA,CASSSGLRYEQYF,TGCGCCTCGTCCTCCGGGCTCCGCTACGAGCAGTACTTC
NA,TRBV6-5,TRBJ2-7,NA,CASSYTGEQYF,TGTGCCAGCAGTTATACGGGCGAGCAGTACTTC
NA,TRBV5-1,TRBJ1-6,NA,CASSTVLRGDQDRTLHF,TGCGCCAGCAGTACCGTTTTAAGGGGAGATCAGGATCGGACCCTCCACTTT
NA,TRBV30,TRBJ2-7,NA,CAGTVGRSSYEQYF,TGTGCCGGTACTGTGGGTAGGTCTTCCTACGAGCAGTACTTC
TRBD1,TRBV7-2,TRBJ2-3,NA,CASSTGQGTDTQYF,TGTGCCAGCAGCACTGGACAGGGCACAGATACGCAGTATTTT
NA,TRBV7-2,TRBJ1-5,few,CASSYVRDMVQPQHF,TGTGCCAGCAGTTACGTCAGGGATATGGTACAGCCCCAGCATTTT
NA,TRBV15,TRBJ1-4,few,CATSSRAGVEKLFF,TGTGCCACCAGCAGCCGCGCTGGCGTTGAAAAACTGTTTTTT
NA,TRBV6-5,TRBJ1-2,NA,CASSYSLLWGYTF,TGTGCCAGCAGTTACTCGTTACTGTGGGGCTACACCTTC
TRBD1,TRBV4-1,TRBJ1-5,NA,CASAAEPYSDRGNEPQHF,TGCGCCAGCGCCGCGGAGCCTTATTCGGACAGGGGAAATGAGCCCCAGCATTTT
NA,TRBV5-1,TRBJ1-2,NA,CASSLAPGSYGYTF,TGCGCCAGCAGCTTGGCCCCGGGAAGCTATGGCTACACCTTC
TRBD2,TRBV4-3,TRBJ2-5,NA,CASSPTSDWTSGDESEETQYF,TGCGCCAGCAGCCCCACGAGTGATTGGACTAGCGGGGATGAATCGGAGGAGACCCAGTACTTC
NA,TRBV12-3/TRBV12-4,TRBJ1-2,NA,CASSLEGSYGYTF,TGTGCCAGCAGTTTGGAGGGGAGCTATGGCTACACCTTC
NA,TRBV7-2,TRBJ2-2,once,CASSLGATTGELFF,TGTGCCAGCAGCTTAGGGGCTACCACCGGGGAGCTGTTTTTT
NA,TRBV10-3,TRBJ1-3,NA,CAISLDVGNTIYF,TGTGCCATCAGTCTGGACGTTGGAAACACCATATATTTT
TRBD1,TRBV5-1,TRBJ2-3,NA,CASSIGTETDTQYF,TGCGCCAGCAGCATAGGGACAGAAACAGATACGCAGTATTTT
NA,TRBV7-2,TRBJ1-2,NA,CASSFGLPGPSYGYTF,TGTGCCAGCAGCTTCGGCCTCCCGGGACCAAGCTATGGCTACACCTTC
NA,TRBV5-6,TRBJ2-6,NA,CASSWRSGANVLTF,TGTGCCAGCAGCTGGCGCTCTGGGGCCAACGTCCTGACTTTC
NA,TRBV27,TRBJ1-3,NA,CASSFLGGNTIYF,TGTGCCAGCAGTTTCCTAGGAGGAAACACCATATATTTT
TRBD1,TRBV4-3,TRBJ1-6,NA,CASSQAGTGNSPLHF,TGCGCCAGCAGCCAAGCGGGGACAGGGAATTCACCCCTCCACTTT
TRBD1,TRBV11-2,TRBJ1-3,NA,CASSLAGTAFSGNTIYF,TGTGCCAGCAGCTTAGCTGGGACAGCTTTCTCTGGAAACACCATATATTTT
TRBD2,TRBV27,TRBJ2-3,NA,CASSLIAGGPGDTQYF,TGTGCCAGCAGTTTAATAGCGGGGGGGCCGGGAGATACGCAGTATTTT
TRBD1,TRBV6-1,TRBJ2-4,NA,CASSEVGDRGDIQYF,TGTGCCAGCAGTGAAGTTGGGGACAGGGGTGACATTCAGTACTTC
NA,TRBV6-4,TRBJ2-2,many,CASSEASVHTGELFF,TGTGCCAGCAGTGAGGCTTCAGTGCACACCGGGGAGCTGTTTTTT
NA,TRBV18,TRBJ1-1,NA,CASSRLETGNTEAFF,TGTGCCAGCTCCCGGCTCGAGACGGGGAACACTGAAGCTTTCTTT
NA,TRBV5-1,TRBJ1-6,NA,CASSAQGSSYNSPLHF,TGCGCCAGCAGCGCACAGGGAAGTTCCTATAATTCACCCCTCCACTTT
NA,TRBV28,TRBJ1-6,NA,CASRAQTGTSYNSPLHF,TGTGCCAGCAGGGCTCAAACCGGGACATCTTATAATTCACCCCTCCACTTT
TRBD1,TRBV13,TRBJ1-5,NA,CASSLGWGDRQPQHF,TGTGCCAGCAGCTTAGGATGGGGGGACAGACAGCCCCAGCATTTT
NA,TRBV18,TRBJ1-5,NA,CASSLENNQPQHF,TGTGCCAGCTCACTGGAGAACAATCAGCCCCAGCATTTT
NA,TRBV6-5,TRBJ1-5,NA,CASSYSGRTGPQHF,TGTGCCAGCAGTTACTCGGGACGGACCGGCCCCCAGCATTTT
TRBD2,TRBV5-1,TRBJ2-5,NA,CASSLVLAGGTKTQYF,TGCGCCAGCAGCTTGGTTTTAGCGGGGGGGACCAAGACCCAGTACTTC
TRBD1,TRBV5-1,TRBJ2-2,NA,CASSARATGGATGELFF,TGCGCCAGCAGCGCAAGGGCTACAGGGGGTGCCACCGGGGAGCTGTTTTTT
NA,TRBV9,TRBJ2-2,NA,CASSSGPGGPTGGELFF,TGTGCCAGCAGCTCGGGCCCGGGCGGTCCAACTGGCGGGGAGCTGTTTTTT
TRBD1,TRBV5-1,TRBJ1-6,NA,CASSTQGQGEGSPLYF,TGCGCCAGCAGCACCCAGGGACAGGGGGAGGGTTCACCCCTCTACTTT
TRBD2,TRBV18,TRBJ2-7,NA,CASSQRYTSGEQYF,TGTGCCAGCTCGCAACGTTACACTAGCGGCGAGCAGTACTTC
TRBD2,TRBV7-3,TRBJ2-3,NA,CASSGTSGDTQYF,TGTGCCAGCAGCGGGACTAGCGGGGATACGCAGTATTTT
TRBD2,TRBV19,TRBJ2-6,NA,CASSPLGLAGTNAGANVLTF,TGTGCCAGTAGTCCCTTAGGACTAGCGGGGACCAACGCTGGGGCCAACGTCCTGACTTTC
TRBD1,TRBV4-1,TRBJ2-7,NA,CASLDNRGNEQYF,TGCGCCAGCCTCGATAACAGGGGTAACGAGCAGTACTTC
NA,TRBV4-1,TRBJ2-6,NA,CASSQDMSRAGANVLTF,TGCGCCAGCAGCCAAGATATGTCCAGGGCCGGGGCCAACGTCCTGACTTTC
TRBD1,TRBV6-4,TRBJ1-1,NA,CASNLTPPGTENTEAFF,TGTGCCAGCAACCTTACTCCCCCCGGGACAGAGAACACTGAAGCTTTCTTT
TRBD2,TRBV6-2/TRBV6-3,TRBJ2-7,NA,CASSYVAGAYEQYF,TGTGCCAGCAGTTACGTAGCGGGGGCCTACGAGCAGTACTTC
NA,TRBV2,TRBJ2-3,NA,CASSGTGLSDTQYF,TGTGCCAGCAGTGGGACGGGACTTTCGGATACGCAGTATTTT
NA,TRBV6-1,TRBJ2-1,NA,CASSDRGDEQFF,TGTGCCAGCAGTGATCGAGGGGATGAGCAGTTCTTC
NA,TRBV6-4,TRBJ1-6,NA,CASSDSPGRGSPLHF,TGTGCCAGCAGTGACTCACCGGGTAGGGGTTCACCCCTCCACTTT
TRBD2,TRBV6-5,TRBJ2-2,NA,CASRNQAGGRELFF,TGTGCCAGCAGGAATCAAGCGGGGGGCAGGGAGCTGTTTTTT
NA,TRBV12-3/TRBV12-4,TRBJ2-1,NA,CASRGEYNEQFF,TGTGCCAGCAGGGGAGAGTACAATGAGCAGTTCTTC
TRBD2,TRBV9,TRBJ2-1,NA,CASSFGTSHNEQFF,TGTGCCAGCAGCTTCGGGACTAGTCACAATGAGCAGTTCTTC
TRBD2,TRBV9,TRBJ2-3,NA,CASSPSASGVDTQYF,TGTGCCAGCAGCCCGTCGGCCAGCGGGGTGGATACGCAGTATTTT
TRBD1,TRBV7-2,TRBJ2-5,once,CASSFDREETQYF,TGTGCCAGCAGCTTCGACAGGGAAGAGACCCAGTACTTC
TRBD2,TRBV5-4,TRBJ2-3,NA,CASSLASGGAGTQYF,TGTGCCAGCAGCTTGGCTAGCGGGGGGGCGGGTACGCAGTATTTT
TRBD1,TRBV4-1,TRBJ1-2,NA,CASSQPGTVHGYTF,TGCGCCAGCAGCCAACCCGGGACAGTTCATGGCTACACCTTC
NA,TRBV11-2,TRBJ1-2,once,CASSPSGGAGYGYTF,TGTGCCAGCAGTCCATCCGGCGGGGCGGGGTATGGCTACACCTTC
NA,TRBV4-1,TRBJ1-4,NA,CASSTQGPGEKLFF,TGCGCCAGCAGCACACAGGGACCTGGGGAAAAACTGTTTTTT
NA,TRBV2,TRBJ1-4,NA,CASTGIERGEKLFF,TGTGCCAGCACCGGTATCGAAAGAGGTGAAAAACTGTTTTTT